A single sample gave rise to the 9 T cell receptor beta chains below, sequenced in a study of blood T cell repertoires in COVID-19. This table comes from immunoSEQ multiplex PCR, and its TCRdb copy is limited to in-frame clones, with some not included. There are more than 70,000 clones in the sample; roughly four fifths occur only once, and 36% lies in the top ten. Material for sequencing was peripheral blood. Receptors originate from a woman aged 70-85 years with acute or convalescent COVID-19.

The chain links TRBV7-9 to TRBJ2-1, with a tentative D call TRBD1 (5 bases). V lost 6 bases and J 8 bases, leaving 11 bases between the germline ends. The germline CDR1 and CDR2 sequences are SEHNR and FQNEAQ (reference sequence). The CDR3 is made up of 12 amino acids. CDR3 coding DNA: TGTGCCAGCAGTCCGGTAGGGGATGAGCAGTTCTTC. Translation: CASSPVGDEQFF.

The rearrangement uses TRBV2 and TRBJ2-2; 13 bases match TRBD2. The CDR3 has 15 amino acids. CDR1 SNHLY and CDR2 FYNNEI come from the germline V gene. With V trimmed by 6 bases and J by 6 bases, 4 bases remained unmatched. CDR3 coding DNA: TGTGCCAGCAGGGAACTAGCGGGAGGGCCCGGGGAGCTGTTTTTT. It translates to CASRELAGGPGELFF.

This clone was seen a single time. The chain couples TRBV5-5 to TRBJ2-5; a possible D gene is TRBD2 (5 bases). This CDR3 spans 13 amino acids. CDR1 and CDR2 from the germline V gene are SGHKS and YYEKEE (reference sequence). Trimming took off 2 bases at V and 5 bases at J, with 10 bases between the two ends. CDR3 DNA sequence: TGTGCCAGCAGCTTTTTTACGGGGGAGACCCAGTACTTC. It encodes CASSFFTGETQYF.

The gene calls are TRBV10-3 and TRBJ1-5, with 7 nucleotides matching TRBD1. Unmatched junction bases numbered 2, after V lost 2 bases and J lost 4 bases. The CDR3 length is 14 residues. The germline V gene has CDR1 ENHRY and CDR2 SYGVKD. Here the CDR3 reads CAISEGDRNQPQHF. CDR3 DNA: TGTGCCATCAGTGAGGGGGACAGAAATCAGCCCCAGCATTTT.

This rearrangement joins TRBV7-9 to TRBJ1-1; D not certain. CDR1 is SEHNR, CDR2 FQNEAQ, per germline (reference sequence). Trimming took 1 base from V and 1 from J, leaving 10 bases between them. This CDR3 region has 15 residues. CDR3 bases: TGTGCCAGCAGCTTAGAACCCAGATCGAACACTGAAGCTTTCTTT. Translation: CASSLEPRSNTEAFF.

This sequence joins TRBV9 and TRBJ1-2; possible D gene TRBD1, 5 bases. Germline loops: CDR1 SGDLS, CDR2 YYNGEE. The CDR3 covers 13 residues. With 2 bases removed from V and 8 bases from J, the gap between germline ends came to 13 bases. The CDR3, as DNA: TGTGCCAGCAGCGTCGACAGCCCGTGGGGCTACACCTTC. It translates to CASSVDSPWGYTF.

The chain recombines TRBV30 with TRBJ2-1; the D gene is possibly TRBD1 (6 bases). V lost 5 bases to trimming and J lost 0 bases, with 20 bases between them. CDR1 and CDR2 from the germline V gene are GTSNPN and SVGIG (reference sequence). This CDR3 has 17 residues. CDR3 in amino acids: CAWGPSGAPSSYNEQFF. The CDR3 bases are TGTGCCTGGGGACCCTCAGGGGCCCCGTCCTCCTACAATGAGCAGTTCTTC.

The chain is built from TRBV5-8 and TRBJ1-5; unclear D gene. Trimming stripped 0 bases from V and 1 base from J, with 17 bases between. The CDR3 is 18 residues long. In germline, CDR1 is SGHTS, CDR2 YDEGEE. The CDR3 sequence: CASSLAITGSRSNQPQHF. CDR3 in DNA: TGTGCCAGCAGCTTGGCCATTACCGGGTCTCGAAGCAATCAGCCCCAGCATTTT.

This clone was counted between two and nine times. The V gene is TRBV19, the J gene TRBJ2-3, with TRBD2 matching over 10 bases. With 3 bases clipped from V and 3 bases from J, the junction kept 9 bases outside the gene matches. This CDR3 has 17 residues. Per germline, CDR1 LNHDA and CDR2 SQIVND (reference sequence). The DNA of the CDR3 is TGTGCCAGTAGTATGAGGGGGCTAGCGGGAGTAACAGATACGCAGTATTTT. Translating it yields CASSMRGLAGVTDTQYF.